The entry below describes one T cell receptor (beta chain). The antigen is unknown. These data are taken from a study of T cell repertoires in cytomegalovirus infection. Study information: CMV epitopes in the study were HLA-C-restricted (recently identified) and HLA-B-restricted (well studied). Matching HLA type, along with CMV infection, was indicated by public TCR beta signatures. Study conclusions and caveats: Cumulative public TCR beta family frequency identified CMV carriers with the relevant HLA. CMV-specific TCR beta clonotypes restricted by HLA-C dominated the ex vivo response.

TCRdb reprocessed the reads via MiXCR and lists one record per CDR3 protein. The sample yields about 700,000 distinct CDR3 sequences, around 35% seen once. Looked up from germline, CDR1 is LNHDA and CDR2 is SQIVND (reference sequence). V lost 9 bases to trimming and J lost 4 bases, with 18 bases between them. CDR3 length equals 14 residues. The chain employs TRBV19 and TRBJ1-1; D is perhaps TRBD1 (5 bases). The receptor was isolated from a human donor in good health (CMV status not recorded). Some clones in this sample may be carry-over from other donors' samples. The starting material was cultured PBMCs, obtained from culture after CMV antigen stimulation. The CDR3, as DNA: TGTGCCAGCTTAAAGGGGCTGGGGTTCACTGAAGCTTTCTTT. Protein sequence: CASLKGLGFTEAFF.